These T cell receptor beta chains were read from a single sample in a study of blood T cell repertoires in COVID-19. Using immunoSEQ multiplex PCR, the repertoire was profiled, and TCRdb retains in-frame clones only, with some absent. The table records almost 200,000 clones, 89% of them present only once. Material for sequencing was PBMCs or T cells enriched from blood (not recorded which). The receptors stem from a woman between 18 and 29 years old who had recovered from COVID-19. The CDR3 runs from the conserved cysteine through the conserved F or W. A D gene is named only where the DNA matches it firmly. Size is omitted from some rows. Given values are once, few, many or a class for expanded clones.

D	V	J	size	DNA	CDR3
-	TRBV28	TRBJ1-1	-	TGTGCCAGCGCGATGGACAGAGAGAACACTGAAGCTTTCTTT	CASAMDRENTEAFF
-	TRBV24-1	TRBJ2-7	-	TGTGCCACCAGTTTAACAGGGACCTACGAGCAGTACTTC	CATSLTGTYEQYF
-	TRBV12-3/TRBV12-4	TRBJ2-2	-	TGTGCCAGCAGCCGAACTATAACCGGGGAGCTGTTTTTT	CASSRTITGELFF
TRBD1	TRBV28	TRBJ1-5	-	TGTGCCAGCAGTTCCCCTGGACAGGGAACACAGCCCCAGCATTTT	CASSSPGQGTQPQHF
TRBD2	TRBV4-1	TRBJ2-5	-	TGCGCCAGCAGCCAATTTGCGGGGGGGCGGGAGACCCAGTACTTC	CASSQFAGGRETQYF
-	TRBV5-1	TRBJ2-3	-	TGCGCCAGCAGCTTGTCCCAAAGGCGGGCAGATACGCAGTATTTT	CASSLSQRRADTQYF
-	TRBV3-1/TRBV3-2	TRBJ1-2	once	TGTGCCAGCAGCCAAGATAAGTCGGGGTATTACGGCTACACCTTC	CASSQDKSGYYGYTF
-	TRBV7-9	TRBJ2-7	-	TGTGCCAGCCGACAGTTCGGCGAGCAGTACTTC	CASRQFGEQYF
TRBD1	TRBV7-9	TRBJ2-2	-	TGTGCCAGCAGCTTCTCTGACAGGGGGCGAGGCACCGGGGAGCTGTTTTTT	CASSFSDRGRGTGELFF
-	TRBV5-6	TRBJ2-7	-	TGTGCCAGCAGCTTCAGGGGCTACAGAGGCGAGCAGTACTTC	CASSFRGYRGEQYF
-	TRBV13	TRBJ2-1	once	TGTGCCAGCAGCTTAGGCGAGGACAACTACAATGAGCAGTTCTTC	CASSLGEDNYNEQFF
-	TRBV4-1	TRBJ1-2	-	TGCGCCAGCAGCCAAGATCTAGGGGTTTCTGGCTACACCTTC	CASSQDLGVSGYTF
TRBD1	TRBV7-9	TRBJ1-2	-	TGTGCCAGCAGAGACCGGGACAGGAGGGGGTACACCTTC	CASRDRDRRGYTF
-	TRBV4-1	TRBJ1-3	-	TGCGCCAGCAGCCAAGATTCTAGGTTACGGGGAAACACCATATATTTT	CASSQDSRLRGNTIYF
-	TRBV21-1	TRBJ1-1	-	TGTGCCAGCAGCAAAGCCCGGGACACCCACAGCACCAATGAAGCTTTCTTT	CASSKARDTHSTNEAFF
-	TRBV19	TRBJ2-7	-	TGTGCCAGTAGGGCCAGGGAACTCTACGAGCAGTACTTC	CASRARELYEQYF
-	TRBV7-3	TRBJ1-1	-	TGTGCCAGCAGCCTCCAGGAGAACACTGAAGCTTTCTTT	CASSLQENTEAFF
-	TRBV30	TRBJ1-1	-	TGTGCCTGGAGACGAAACGGGAACACTGAAGCTTTCTTT	CAWRRNGNTEAFF
TRBD1	TRBV2	TRBJ1-1	-	TGTGCCAGCAGCGGGACAGGGCGGGGGACTGAAGCTTTCTTT	CASSGTGRGTEAFF
-	TRBV2	TRBJ1-5	-	TGTGCCAGCAGTGGCGACACCTATAGCAATCAGCCCCAGCATTTT	CASSGDTYSNQPQHF
-	TRBV5-4	TRBJ2-7	-	TGTGCCAGCAGCTTAAAACACCCCTCCGGACAAGCCTACGAGCAGTACTTC	CASSLKHPSGQAYEQYF
TRBD2	TRBV28	TRBJ2-1	-	TGTGCCAGCAGTCCCCTTAGCGGGGGGCCGGGGAAGGGTCACAATGAGCAGTTCTTC	CASSPLSGGPGKGHNEQFF
TRBD1	TRBV7-2	TRBJ1-1	-	TGTGCCAGCAGCTACTATTCAGGGGGAGACACTGAAGCTTTCTTT	CASSYYSGGDTEAFF
-	TRBV5-1	TRBJ2-6	once	TGCGCCAGCAGCTTGGCAGGATTCCTCTCTGGGGCCAACGTCCTGACTTTC	CASSLAGFLSGANVLTF
-	TRBV10-3	TRBJ1-5	-	TGTGCCATCGCAGGGGTCGATCAGCCCCAGCATTTT	CAIAGVDQPQHF
-	TRBV28	TRBJ1-5	few	TGTGCCAGCAGGCAGGGCGGGAGGCAGCCCCAGCATTTT	CASRQGGRQPQHF
-	TRBV20-1	TRBJ2-5	-	TGCAGTGCCCGGAGGGAGACCCAGTACTTC	CSARRETQYF
TRBD1	TRBV19	TRBJ1-5	-	TGTGCCAGTAGGTTCCGGGACAGACCCAATCAGCCCCAGCATTTT	CASRFRDRPNQPQHF
TRBD1	TRBV2	TRBJ2-5	-	TGTGCCAGCAGTGGGGCAGGGGGAGAGACCCAGTACTTC	CASSGAGGETQYF
TRBD1	TRBV9	TRBJ1-2	-	TGTGCCAGCAGCGCCCGACAGGGACCAGGGTCAGCTAACTATGGCTACACCTTC	CASSARQGPGSANYGYTF